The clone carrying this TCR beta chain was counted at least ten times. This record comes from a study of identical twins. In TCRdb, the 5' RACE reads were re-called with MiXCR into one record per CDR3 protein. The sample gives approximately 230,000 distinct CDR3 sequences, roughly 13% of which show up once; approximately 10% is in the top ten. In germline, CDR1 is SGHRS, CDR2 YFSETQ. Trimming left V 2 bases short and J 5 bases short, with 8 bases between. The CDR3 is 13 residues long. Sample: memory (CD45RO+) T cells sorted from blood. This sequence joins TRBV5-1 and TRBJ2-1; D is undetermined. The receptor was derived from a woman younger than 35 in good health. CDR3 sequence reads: CASSFSLDNEQFF. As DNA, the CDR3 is TGCGCCAGCAGCTTTTCCCTAGACAATGAGCAGTTCTTC. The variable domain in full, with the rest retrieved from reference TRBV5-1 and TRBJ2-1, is KAGVTQTPRYLIKTRGQQVTLSCSPISGHRSVSWYQQTPGQGLQFLFEYFSETQRNKGNFPGRFSGRQFSNSRSEMNVSTLELGDSALYLCASSFSLDNEQFFGPGTRLTVL.